This T cell receptor beta chain came from a study of identical twins. Of note for this clonotype: Its target is unknown.

In TCRdb, the 5' RACE reads were re-called with MiXCR into one record per CDR3 protein. The sample shows 1.5 million to 2 million distinct CDR3 sequences, more than 30% of them seen only once. The CDR3 spans 14 residues. Deletions cut 6 bases from V and 1 base from J, with 16 bases between. In germline, CDR1 is DFQATT, CDR2 SNEGSKA (reference sequence). General study findings and limits: Cross-sectional statistics, not tracking of the same donors, supported the conclusions.

This sequence was found in a newborn girl in good health. The sample taken for sequencing was cord blood. The chain employs TRBV20-1 and TRBJ2-7; D is uncertain. DNA of the CDR3: TGCAGTGCGGAAGCCCGTCGGCTATCCTACGAGCAGTACTTC. Residues: CSAEARRLSYEQYF.